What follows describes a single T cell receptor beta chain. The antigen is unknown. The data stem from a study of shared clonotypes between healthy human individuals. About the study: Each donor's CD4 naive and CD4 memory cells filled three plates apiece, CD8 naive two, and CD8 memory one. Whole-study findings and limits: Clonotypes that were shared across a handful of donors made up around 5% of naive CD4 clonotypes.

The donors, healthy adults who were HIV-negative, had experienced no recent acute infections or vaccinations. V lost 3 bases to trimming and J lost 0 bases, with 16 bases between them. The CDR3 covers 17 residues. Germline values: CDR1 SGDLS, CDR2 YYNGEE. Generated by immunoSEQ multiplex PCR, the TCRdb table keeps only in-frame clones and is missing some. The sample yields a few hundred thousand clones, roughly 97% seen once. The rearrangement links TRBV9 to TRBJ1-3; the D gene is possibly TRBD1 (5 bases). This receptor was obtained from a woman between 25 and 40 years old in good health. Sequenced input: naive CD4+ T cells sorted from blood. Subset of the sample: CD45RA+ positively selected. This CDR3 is CASSGSGTRRSGNTIYF. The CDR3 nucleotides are TGTGCCAGCAGCGGATCCGGGACGCGACGCTCTGGAAACACCATATATTTT.